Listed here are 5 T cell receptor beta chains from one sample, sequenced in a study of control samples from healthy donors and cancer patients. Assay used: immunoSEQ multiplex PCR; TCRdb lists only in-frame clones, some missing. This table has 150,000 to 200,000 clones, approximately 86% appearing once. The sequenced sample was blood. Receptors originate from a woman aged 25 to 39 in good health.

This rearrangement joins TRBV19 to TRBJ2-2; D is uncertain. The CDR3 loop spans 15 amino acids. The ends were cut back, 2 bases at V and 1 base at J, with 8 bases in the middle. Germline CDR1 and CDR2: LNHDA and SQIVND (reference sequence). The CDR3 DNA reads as TGTGCCAGTAGTATACAGTCCAGGAACACCGGGGAGCTGTTTTTT. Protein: CASSIQSRNTGELFF.

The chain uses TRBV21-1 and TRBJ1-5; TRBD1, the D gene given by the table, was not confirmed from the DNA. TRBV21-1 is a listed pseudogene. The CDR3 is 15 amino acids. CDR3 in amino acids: CASSLRQGAKQPQHF. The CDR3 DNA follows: TGTGCCAGCAGCTTACGCCAGGGGGCAAAACAGCCCCAGCATTTT.

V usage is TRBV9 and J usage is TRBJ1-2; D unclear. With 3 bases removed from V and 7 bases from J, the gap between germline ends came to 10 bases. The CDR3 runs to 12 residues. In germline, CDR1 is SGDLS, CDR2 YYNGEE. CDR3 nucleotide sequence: TGTGCCAGCAGCGCCGGAGGTGGTGGCTACACCTTC. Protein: CASSAGGGGYTF.

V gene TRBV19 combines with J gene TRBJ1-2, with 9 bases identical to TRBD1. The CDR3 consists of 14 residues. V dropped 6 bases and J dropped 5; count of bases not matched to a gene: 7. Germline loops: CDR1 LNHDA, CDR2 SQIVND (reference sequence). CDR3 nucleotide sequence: TGTGCCAGTAGGGACCGGGACAGGGTTTATGGCTACACCTTC. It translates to CASRDRDRVYGYTF.

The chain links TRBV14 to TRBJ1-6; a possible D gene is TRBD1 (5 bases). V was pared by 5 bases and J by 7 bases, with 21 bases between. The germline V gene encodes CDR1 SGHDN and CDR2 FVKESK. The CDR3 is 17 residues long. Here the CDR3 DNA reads TGTGCCAGCAGCTCTCGCGCCTGGGGGTTGAGGAATTCACCCCTCCACTTT. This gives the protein CASSSRAWGLRNSPLHF.